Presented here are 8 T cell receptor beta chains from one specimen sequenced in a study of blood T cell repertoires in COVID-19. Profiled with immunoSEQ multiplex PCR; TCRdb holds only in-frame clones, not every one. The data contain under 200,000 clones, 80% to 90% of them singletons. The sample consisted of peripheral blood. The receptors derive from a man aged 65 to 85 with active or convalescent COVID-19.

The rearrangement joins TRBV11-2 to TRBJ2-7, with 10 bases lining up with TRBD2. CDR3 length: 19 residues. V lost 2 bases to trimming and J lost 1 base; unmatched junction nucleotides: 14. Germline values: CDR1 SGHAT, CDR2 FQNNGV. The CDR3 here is CASSLRRQGTSGASYEQYF. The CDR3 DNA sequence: TGTGCCAGCAGCTTACGCCGACAGGGAACTAGCGGGGCTTCCTACGAGCAGTACTTC. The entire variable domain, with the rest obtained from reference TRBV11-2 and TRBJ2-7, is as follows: EAGVAQSPRYKIIEKRQSVAFWCNPISGHATLYWYQQILGQGPKLLIQFQNNGVVDDSQLPKDRFSAERLKGVDSTLKIQPAKLEDSAVYLCASSLRRQGTSGASYEQYFGPGTRLTVT.

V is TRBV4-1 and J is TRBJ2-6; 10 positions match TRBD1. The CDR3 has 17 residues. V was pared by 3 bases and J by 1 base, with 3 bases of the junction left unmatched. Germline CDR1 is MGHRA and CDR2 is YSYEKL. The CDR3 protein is CASSHLGQGSGANVLTF. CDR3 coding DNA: TGCGCCAGCAGCCACCTGGGACAGGGGTCTGGGGCCAACGTCCTGACTTTC.

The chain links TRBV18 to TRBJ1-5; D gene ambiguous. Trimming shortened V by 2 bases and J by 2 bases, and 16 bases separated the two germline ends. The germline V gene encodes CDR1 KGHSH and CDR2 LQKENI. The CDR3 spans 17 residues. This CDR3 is CASSPYGVGIGNQPQHF. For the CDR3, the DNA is TGTGCCAGCTCACCATATGGGGTCGGGATAGGCAATCAGCCCCAGCATTTT. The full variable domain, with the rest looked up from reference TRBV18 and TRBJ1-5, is NAGVMQNPRHLVRRRGQEARLRCSPMKGHSHVYWYRQLPEEGLKFMVYLQKENIIDESGMPKERFSAEFPKEGPSILRIQQVVRGDSAAYFCASSPYGVGIGNQPQHFGDGTRLSIL.

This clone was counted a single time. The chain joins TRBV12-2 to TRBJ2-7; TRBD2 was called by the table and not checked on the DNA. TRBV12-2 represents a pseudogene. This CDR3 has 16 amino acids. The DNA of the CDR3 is TGTGCAAGTCCCACCTTCTGGGCGGGGGTCGGCTACGAGCAGTACTTC. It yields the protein CASPTFWAGVGYEQYF.

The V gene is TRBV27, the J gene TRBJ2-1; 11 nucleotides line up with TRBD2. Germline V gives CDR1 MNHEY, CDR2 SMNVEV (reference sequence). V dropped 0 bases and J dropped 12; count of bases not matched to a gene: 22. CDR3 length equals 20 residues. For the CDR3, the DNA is TGTGCCAGCAGTTTATCTTCAAAGGGTAATGGGCTAGCGGGGGGCAGGACGCAGTTCTTC. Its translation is CASSLSSKGNGLAGGRTQFF.

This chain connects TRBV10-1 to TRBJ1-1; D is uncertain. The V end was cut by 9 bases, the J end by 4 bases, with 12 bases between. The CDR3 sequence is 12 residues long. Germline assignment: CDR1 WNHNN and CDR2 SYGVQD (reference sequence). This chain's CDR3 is CASLIFGTEAFF. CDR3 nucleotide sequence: TGCGCCAGTCTAATTTTTGGCACTGAAGCTTTCTTT.

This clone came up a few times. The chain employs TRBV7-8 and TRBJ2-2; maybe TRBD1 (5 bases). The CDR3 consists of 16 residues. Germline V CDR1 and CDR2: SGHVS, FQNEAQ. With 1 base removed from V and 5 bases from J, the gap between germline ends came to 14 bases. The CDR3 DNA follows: TGTGCCAGCAGCTTAGAACAGGTCAAGGGGACCGGGGAGCTGTTTTTT. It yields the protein CASSLEQVKGTGELFF.

Written as DNA, the CDR3 is TGTGCCAGTAGTATAGACACCGGGACTAGTGACCCTGGGGCCAACGTCCTGACTTTC. This sequence encodes CASSIDTGTSDPGANVLTF. The chain couples TRBV19 to TRBJ2-6, with TRBD2 matching 8 bases. Germline CDR1 is LNHDA and CDR2 is SQIVND (reference sequence). The CDR3 is 19 amino acids. After removal of 0 bases from V and 2 bases from J, the junction contained 9 bases not matched to a gene.